The clone carrying this T cell receptor beta chain appeared once. This sample stems from a study of blood T cell repertoires in COVID-19. The assay was immunoSEQ multiplex PCR, and TCRdb's table has in-frame clones only and misses some. The sample includes 28,000 or so clones, roughly nine tenths of them seen just once. This CDR3 comprises 16 residues. Per the germline V gene, CDR1 is MDHEN and CDR2 is SYDVKM. V trimming: 3 bases; J trimming: 2 bases; junction bases outside the gene matches: 5. The J gene is TRBJ2-7, the V gene TRBV28; 12 bases map to TRBD2. Input material: peripheral blood. The origin of this receptor is a human donor with active COVID-19. The donor label of this sample is uncertain. CDR3: CASSFPLAGGAYEQYF. CDR3 DNA: TGTGCCAGCAGTTTCCCTCTAGCGGGAGGGGCCTACGAGCAGTACTTC.